One TCR beta chain is described in this entry. What it binds is not known. This sample is drawn from a study of T cells in localized non-small cell lung cancer. Study observations and caveats: Longer overall survival was associated with a higher density of T cells in the blood. The greatest T cell clonality was found in uninvolved adjacent lung (higher than in tumor).

Trimming removed 2 bases from V and 2 bases from J; junction bases left unmatched: 5. Germline CDR1 LNHDA, CDR2 SQIVND (reference sequence). The CDR3 length is 15 residues. Repertoires were generated with immunoSEQ multiplex PCR, while TCRdb's copy carries only in-frame clones and drops some. The sample shows about 20,000 clones, around 87% of them seen only once. The source was PBMCs, collected before any cancer treatment. The source of this sequence is a man between 40 and 69 years old with stage II squamous cell lung carcinoma. The chain has TRBV19 and TRBJ1-1; 7 bases align to TRBD1. The CDR3 region is CASSIIDRANTEAFF. CDR3 coding DNA: TGTGCCAGTAGTATAATTGACAGGGCCAACACTGAAGCTTTCTTT.